One T cell receptor beta chain is described in this entry. Its antigen is unidentified. This entry comes from a study of radiotherapy plus CTLA-4 blockade in lung cancer. Clones were read by immunoSEQ multiplex PCR, and TCRdb kept only the in-frame ones, dropping some. The sample includes around 80,000 clones, 83% of them seen just once. Study outcomes and limitations: The best prediction of response reportedly came from early blood T cell clone dynamics, with interferon-beta.

The sample in question was peripheral blood, obtained from a patient treated with radiotherapy plus ipilimumab. This clonotype was sampled from a human donor with non-small cell lung cancer who had stable disease on radiotherapy plus ipilimumab.

The CDR3 region is CASRPTHKSNEQFF. CDR3 DNA: TGTGCCAGCAGGCCCACCCACAAATCGAATGAGCAGTTCTTC. The chain employs TRBV7-6 and TRBJ2-1; D call uncertain. V lost 6 bases to trimming and J lost 7 bases, with 16 bases between them. The CDR3 runs to 14 residues. Germline V gene sequence: CDR1 SGHVS, CDR2 FNYEAQ.